The entry below describes one T cell receptor (beta chain). Its antigen is unknown. This entry is derived from a study of radiotherapy plus CTLA-4 blockade in lung cancer. As for the study in general: Among enrolled patients, under 20% responded and more than 25% achieved disease control. Points from the study as a whole: The best predictor of response was reported to be early blood T cell clone dynamics, with interferon-beta.

Focal radiation plus CTLA-4 blockade with ipilimumab was administered to patients who had chemo-refractory metastatic non-small-cell lung cancer. The CDR3 length is 13 residues. CDR1 is SNHLY and CDR2 is FYNNEI in the germline V gene. Trimming took 9 bases from V and 7 from J; bases not matched to a gene: 11. Repertoires were generated with immunoSEQ multiplex PCR, while TCRdb's copy carries only in-frame clones and drops some. The sample has about 98,000 clones, about 90% seen once. The chain uses TRBV2 and TRBJ1-1, with TRBD1 matching over 7 bases. Sequenced material: peripheral blood, taken from a patient treated with radiotherapy plus ipilimumab. The source of this sequence is a human donor with non-small cell lung cancer that progressed on radiotherapy plus ipilimumab. As DNA, the CDR3 is TGTGCCAGTACATTACAGGGGTTTGGTGAAGCTTTCTTT. Translated: CASTLQGFGEAFF.